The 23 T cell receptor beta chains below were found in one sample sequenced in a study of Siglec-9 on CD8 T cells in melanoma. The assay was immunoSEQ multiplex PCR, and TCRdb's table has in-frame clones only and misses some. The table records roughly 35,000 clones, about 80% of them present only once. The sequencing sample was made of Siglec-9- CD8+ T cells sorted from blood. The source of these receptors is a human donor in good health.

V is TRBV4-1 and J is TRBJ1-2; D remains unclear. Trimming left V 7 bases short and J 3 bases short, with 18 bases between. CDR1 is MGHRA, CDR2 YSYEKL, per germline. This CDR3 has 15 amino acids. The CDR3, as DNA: TGCGCCAGCACCACTACCTCGGAGGAGTACTATGGCTACACCTTC. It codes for CASTTTSEEYYGYTF.

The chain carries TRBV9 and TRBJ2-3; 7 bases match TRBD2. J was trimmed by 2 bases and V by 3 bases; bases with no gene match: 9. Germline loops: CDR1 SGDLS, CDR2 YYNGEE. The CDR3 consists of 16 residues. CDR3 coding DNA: TGTGCCAGCAGCGGGAGCGGGACTCCTCCCACAGATACGCAGTATTTT. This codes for CASSGSGTPPTDTQYF.

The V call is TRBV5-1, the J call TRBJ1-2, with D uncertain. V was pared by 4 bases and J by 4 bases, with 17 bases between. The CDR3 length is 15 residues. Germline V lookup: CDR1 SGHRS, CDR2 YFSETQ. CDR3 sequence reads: CASSQSQDPTYGYTF. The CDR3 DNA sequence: TGCGCCAGCAGCCAGTCTCAGGACCCTACCTATGGCTACACCTTC.

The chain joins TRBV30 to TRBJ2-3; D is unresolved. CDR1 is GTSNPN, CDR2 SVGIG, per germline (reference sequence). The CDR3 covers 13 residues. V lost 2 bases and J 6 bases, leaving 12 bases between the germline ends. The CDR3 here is CAWSRGNRDTQYF. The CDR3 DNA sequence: TGTGCCTGGAGTCGAGGCAATCGCGATACGCAGTATTTT.

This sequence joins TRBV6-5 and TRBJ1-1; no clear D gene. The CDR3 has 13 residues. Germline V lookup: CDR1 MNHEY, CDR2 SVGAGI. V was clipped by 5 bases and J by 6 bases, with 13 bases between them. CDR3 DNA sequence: TGTGCCAGCAGTATATTTTCGGGCTCTGAAGCTTTCTTT. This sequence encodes CASSIFSGSEAFF.

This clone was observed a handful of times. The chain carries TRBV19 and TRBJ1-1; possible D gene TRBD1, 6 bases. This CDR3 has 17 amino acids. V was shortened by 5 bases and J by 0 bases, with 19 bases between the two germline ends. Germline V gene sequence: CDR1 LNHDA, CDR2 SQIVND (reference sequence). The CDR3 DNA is TGTGCCAGTAGTTGGGACACCCCGGGGCCTATGAACACTGAAGCTTTCTTT. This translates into CASSWDTPGPMNTEAFF.

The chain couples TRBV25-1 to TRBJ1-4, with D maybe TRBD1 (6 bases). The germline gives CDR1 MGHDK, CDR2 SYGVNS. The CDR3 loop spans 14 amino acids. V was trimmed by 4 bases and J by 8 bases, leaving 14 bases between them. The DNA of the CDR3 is TGTGCCAGCAGTGGGGGCAGGGGCGACGAAAAACTGTTTTTT. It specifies CASSGGRGDEKLFF. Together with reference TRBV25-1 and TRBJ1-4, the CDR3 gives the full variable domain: EADIYQTPRYLVIGTGKKITLECSQTMGHDKMYWYQQDPGMELHLIHYSYGVNSTEKGDLSSESTVSRIRTEHFPLTLESARPSHTSQYLCASSGGRGDEKLFFGSGTQLSVL.

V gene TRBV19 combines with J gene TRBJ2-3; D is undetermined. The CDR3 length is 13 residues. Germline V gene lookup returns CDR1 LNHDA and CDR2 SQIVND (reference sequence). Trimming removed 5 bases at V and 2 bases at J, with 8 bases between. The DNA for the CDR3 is TGTGCCAGTAGTTACTGGTTCACAGATACGCAGTATTTT. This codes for CASSYWFTDTQYF.

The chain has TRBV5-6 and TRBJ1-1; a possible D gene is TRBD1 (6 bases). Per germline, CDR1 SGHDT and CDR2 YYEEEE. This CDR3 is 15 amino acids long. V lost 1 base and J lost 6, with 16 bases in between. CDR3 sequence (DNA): TGTGCCAGCAGCTTGATGGGGGCCGGCGAAGCTGAAGCTTTCTTT. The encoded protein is CASSLMGAGEAEAFF. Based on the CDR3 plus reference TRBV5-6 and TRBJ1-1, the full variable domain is DAGVTQSPTHLIKTRGQQVTLRCSPKSGHDTVSWYQQALGQGPQFIFQYYEEEERQRGNFPDRFSGHQFPNYSSELNVNALLLGDSALYLCASSLMGAGEAEAFFGQGTRLTVV.

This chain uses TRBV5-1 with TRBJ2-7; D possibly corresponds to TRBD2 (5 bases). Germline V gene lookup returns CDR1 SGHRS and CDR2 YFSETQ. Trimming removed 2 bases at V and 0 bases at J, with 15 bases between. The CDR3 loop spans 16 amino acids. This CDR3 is CASSFSMEEDSYEQYF. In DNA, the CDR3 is TGCGCCAGCAGCTTTTCGATGGAGGAGGACTCCTACGAGCAGTACTTC.

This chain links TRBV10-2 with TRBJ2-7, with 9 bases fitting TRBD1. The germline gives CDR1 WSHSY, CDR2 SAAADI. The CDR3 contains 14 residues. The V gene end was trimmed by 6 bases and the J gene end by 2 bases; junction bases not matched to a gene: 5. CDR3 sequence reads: CASRRQGEAYEQYF. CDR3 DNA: TGCGCCAGCAGGAGACAGGGGGAAGCCTACGAGCAGTACTTC.

Here the CDR3 DNA reads TGTGCCAGCAGTAGCCCTAGCGGTCAAGAGACCCAGTACTTC. This gives the protein CASSSPSGQETQYF. V is TRBV2 and J is TRBJ2-5; TRBD2 aligns across 7 bases. Germline CDR1 SNHLY, CDR2 FYNNEI. With 5 bases clipped from V and 2 bases from J, the junction kept 5 bases outside the gene matches. This CDR3 region has 14 residues.

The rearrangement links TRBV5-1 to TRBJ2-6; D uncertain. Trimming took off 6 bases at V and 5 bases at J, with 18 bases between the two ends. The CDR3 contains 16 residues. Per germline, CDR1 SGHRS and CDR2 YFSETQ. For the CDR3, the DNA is TGCGCCAGCATTGACGGTTCACAAAGTCGGGCCAACGTCCTGACTTTC. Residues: CASIDGSQSRANVLTF.

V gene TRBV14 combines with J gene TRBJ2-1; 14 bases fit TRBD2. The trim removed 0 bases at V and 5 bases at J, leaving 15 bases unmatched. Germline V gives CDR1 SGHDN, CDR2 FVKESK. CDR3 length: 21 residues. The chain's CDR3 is CASSQEVWVPGLAGVHNEQFF. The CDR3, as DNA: TGTGCCAGCAGCCAAGAAGTCTGGGTCCCGGGACTAGCGGGAGTACACAATGAGCAGTTCTTC.

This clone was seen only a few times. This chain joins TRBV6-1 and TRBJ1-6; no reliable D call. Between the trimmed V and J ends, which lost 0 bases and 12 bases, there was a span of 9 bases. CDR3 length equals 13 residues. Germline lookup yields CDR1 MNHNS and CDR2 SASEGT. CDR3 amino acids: CASSEAVEKPLHF. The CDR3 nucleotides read TGTGCCAGCAGTGAAGCCGTAGAAAAACCCCTCCACTTT.

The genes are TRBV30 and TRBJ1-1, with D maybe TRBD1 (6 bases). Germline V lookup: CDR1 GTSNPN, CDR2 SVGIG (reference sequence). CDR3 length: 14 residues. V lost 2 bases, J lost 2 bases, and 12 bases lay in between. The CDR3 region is CAWSRHRVNTEAFF. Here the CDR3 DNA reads TGTGCCTGGAGTCGCCACAGGGTAAACACTGAAGCTTTCTTT.

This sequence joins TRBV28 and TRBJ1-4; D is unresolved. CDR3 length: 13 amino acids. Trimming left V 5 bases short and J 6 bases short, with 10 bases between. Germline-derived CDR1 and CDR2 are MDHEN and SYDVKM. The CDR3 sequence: CASSPRIDEKLFF. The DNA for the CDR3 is TGTGCCAGCAGTCCTAGGATAGATGAAAAACTGTTTTTT.

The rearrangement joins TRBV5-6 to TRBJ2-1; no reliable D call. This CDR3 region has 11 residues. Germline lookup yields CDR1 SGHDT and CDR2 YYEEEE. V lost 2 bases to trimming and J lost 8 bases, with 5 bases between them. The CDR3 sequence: CASSFFHEQFF. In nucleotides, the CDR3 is TGTGCCAGCAGCTTTTTCCATGAGCAGTTCTTC.

CDR3 sequence: CAWSHEDRTGSYEQYF. CDR3 nucleotides: TGTGCCTGGAGCCACGAGGATAGAACAGGATCCTACGAGCAGTACTTC. The genes are TRBV30 and TRBJ2-7; a weak D match, TRBD1 (5 bases). Germline V gene data show CDR1 as GTSNPN and CDR2 as SVGIG (reference sequence). V lost 3 bases and J lost 1, with 19 bases in between. CDR3 size: 16 residues.

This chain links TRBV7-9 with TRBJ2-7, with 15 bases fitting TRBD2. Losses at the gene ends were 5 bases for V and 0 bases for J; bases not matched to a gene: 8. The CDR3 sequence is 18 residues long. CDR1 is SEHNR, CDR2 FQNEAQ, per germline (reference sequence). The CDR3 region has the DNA TGTGCCAGCAGCGGCAGGACTAGCGGGAGGGCCGTCTCCTACGAGCAGTACTTC. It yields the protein CASSGRTSGRAVSYEQYF.

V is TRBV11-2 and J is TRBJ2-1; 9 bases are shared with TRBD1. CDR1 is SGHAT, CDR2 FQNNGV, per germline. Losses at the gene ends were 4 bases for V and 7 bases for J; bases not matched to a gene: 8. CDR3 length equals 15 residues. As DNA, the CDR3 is TGTGCCAGCAGCTGGACAGGGGCCCCTCGGAATGAGCAGTTCTTC. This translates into CASSWTGAPRNEQFF.

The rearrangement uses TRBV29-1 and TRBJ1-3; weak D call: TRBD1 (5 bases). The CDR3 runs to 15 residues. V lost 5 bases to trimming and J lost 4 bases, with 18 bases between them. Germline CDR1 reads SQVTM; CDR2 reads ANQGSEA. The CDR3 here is CSVSGTLFDGNTIYF. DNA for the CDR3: TGCAGCGTTTCCGGGACTTTATTTGACGGAAACACCATATATTTT.

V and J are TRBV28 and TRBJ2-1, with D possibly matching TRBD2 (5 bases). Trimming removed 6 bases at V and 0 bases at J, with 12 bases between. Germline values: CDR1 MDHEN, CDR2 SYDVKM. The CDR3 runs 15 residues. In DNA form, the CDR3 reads TGTGCCAGCAGCACTAGGGAGAGCTCCTACAATGAGCAGTTCTTC. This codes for CASSTRESSYNEQFF.